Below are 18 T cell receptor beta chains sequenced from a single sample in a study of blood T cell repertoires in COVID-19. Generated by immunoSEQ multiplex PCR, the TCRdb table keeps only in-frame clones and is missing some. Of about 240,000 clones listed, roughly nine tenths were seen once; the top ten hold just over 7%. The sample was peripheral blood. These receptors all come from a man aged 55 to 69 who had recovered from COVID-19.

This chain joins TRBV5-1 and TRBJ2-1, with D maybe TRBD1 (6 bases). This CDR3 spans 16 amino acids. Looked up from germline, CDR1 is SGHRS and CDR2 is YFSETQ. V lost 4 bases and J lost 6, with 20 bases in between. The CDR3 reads CASSTTWGPGGNEQFF. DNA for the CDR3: TGCGCCAGCAGCACGACCTGGGGGCCGGGCGGCAATGAGCAGTTCTTC.

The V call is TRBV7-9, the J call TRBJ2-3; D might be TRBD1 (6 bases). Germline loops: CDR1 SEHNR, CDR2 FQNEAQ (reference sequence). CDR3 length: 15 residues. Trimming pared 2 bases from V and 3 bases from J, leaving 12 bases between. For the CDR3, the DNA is TGTGCCAGCAGCTTACAGGGGCGTTATACAGATACGCAGTATTTT. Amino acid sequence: CASSLQGRYTDTQYF.

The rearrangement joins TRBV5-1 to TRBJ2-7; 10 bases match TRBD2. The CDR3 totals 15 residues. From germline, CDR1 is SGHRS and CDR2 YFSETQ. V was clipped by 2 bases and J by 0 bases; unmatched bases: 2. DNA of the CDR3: TGCGCCAGCAGCTTTAGCGGGGGGCACTCCTACGAGCAGTACTTC. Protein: CASSFSGGHSYEQYF.

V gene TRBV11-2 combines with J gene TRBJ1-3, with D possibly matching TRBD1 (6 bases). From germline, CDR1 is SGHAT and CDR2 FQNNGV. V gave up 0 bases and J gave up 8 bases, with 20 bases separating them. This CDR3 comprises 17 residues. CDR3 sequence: CASSLDSGQGLGYTIYF. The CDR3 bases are TGTGCCAGCAGCTTAGACTCAGGGCAGGGGTTGGGATACACCATATATTTT.

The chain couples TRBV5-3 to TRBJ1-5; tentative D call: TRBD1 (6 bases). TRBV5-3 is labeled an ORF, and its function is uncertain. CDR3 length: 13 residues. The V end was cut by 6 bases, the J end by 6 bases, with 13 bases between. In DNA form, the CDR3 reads TGTGCCAGAATGAGGGGGGGCTCTCAGCCCCAGCATTTT. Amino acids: CARMRGGSQPQHF.

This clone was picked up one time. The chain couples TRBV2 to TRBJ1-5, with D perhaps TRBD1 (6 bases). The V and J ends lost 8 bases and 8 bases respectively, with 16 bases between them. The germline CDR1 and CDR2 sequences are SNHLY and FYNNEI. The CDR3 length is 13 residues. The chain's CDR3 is CASQNEQGEPQHF. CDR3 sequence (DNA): TGTGCCAGCCAAAACGAACAGGGAGAGCCCCAGCATTTT.

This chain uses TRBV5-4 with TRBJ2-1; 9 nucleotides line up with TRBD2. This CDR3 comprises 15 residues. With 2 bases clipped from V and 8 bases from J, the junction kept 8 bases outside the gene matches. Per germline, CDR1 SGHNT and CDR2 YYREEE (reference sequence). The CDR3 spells CASSFGSGGGDEQFF. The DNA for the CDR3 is TGTGCCAGCAGCTTTGGTAGCGGGGGTGGAGATGAGCAGTTCTTC. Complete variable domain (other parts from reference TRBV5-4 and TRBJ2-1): ETGVTQSPTHLIKTRGQQVTLRCSSQSGHNTVSWYQQALGQGPQFIFQYYREEENGRGNFPPRFSGLQFPNYSSELNVNALELDDSALYLCASSFGSGGGDEQFFGPGTRLTVL.

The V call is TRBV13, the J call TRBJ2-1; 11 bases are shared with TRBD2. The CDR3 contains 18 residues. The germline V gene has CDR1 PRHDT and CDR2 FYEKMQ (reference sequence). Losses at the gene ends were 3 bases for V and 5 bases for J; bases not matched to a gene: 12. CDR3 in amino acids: CASSFLGLSGGADNEQFF. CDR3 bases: TGTGCCAGCAGCTTCCTGGGCCTTAGCGGGGGGGCCGACAATGAGCAGTTCTTC.

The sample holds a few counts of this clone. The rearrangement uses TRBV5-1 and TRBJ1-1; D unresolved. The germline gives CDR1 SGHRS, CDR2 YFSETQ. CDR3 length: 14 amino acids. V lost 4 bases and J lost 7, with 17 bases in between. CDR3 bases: TGCGCCAGCAGCCCTTCTGGCTCCTCTCTTGAAGCTTTCTTT. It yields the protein CASSPSGSSLEAFF.

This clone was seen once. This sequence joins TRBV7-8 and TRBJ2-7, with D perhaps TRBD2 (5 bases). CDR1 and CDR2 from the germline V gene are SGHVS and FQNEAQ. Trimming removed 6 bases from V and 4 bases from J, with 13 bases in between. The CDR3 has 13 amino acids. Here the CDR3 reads CASRRAPGYEQYV. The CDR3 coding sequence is TGTGCCAGCAGGAGGGCCCCCGGTTACGAGCAGTACGTC.

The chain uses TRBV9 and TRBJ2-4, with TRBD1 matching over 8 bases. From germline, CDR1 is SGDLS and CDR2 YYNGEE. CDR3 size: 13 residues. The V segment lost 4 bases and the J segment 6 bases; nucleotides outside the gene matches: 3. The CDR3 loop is CASSPTGGNIQYF. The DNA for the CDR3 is TGTGCCAGCAGCCCTACAGGGGGAAACATTCAGTACTTC.

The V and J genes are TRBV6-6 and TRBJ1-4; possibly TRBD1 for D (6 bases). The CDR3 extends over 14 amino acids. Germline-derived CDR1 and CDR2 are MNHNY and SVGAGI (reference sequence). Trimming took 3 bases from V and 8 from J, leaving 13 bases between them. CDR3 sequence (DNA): TGTGCCAGCAGTTATCGGCAGGGGTGGGAAAAACTGTTTTTT. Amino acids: CASSYRQGWEKLFF.

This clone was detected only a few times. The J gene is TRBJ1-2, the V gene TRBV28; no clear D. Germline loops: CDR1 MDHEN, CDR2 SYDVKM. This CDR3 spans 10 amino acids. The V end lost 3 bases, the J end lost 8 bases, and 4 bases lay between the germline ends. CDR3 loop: CASSFSGYTF. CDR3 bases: TGTGCCAGCAGTTTCTCGGGCTACACCTTC.

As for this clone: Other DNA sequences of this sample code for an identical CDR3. The CDR3 sequence is CASSARNEQFF. In DNA form, the CDR3 reads TGTGCCAGCAGCGCGAGGAATGAGCAGTTCTTC. The chain couples TRBV9 to TRBJ2-1, with D unclear. Trimming removed 3 bases from V and 7 bases from J, with 5 bases in between. The CDR3 length is 11 residues. Germline assignment: CDR1 SGDLS and CDR2 YYNGEE.

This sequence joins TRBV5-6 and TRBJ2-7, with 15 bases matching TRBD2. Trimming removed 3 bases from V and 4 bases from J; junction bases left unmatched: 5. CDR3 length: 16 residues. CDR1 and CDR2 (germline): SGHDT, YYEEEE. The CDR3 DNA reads TGTGCCAGCAGCTCCTCGGGACTAGCGGGGGGTTACGAGCAGTACGTC. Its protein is CASSSSGLAGGYEQYV.

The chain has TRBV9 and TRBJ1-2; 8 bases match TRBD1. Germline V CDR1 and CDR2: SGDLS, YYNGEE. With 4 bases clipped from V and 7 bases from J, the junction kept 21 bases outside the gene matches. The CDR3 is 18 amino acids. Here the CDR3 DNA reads TGTGCCAGCAGCCCTCCCCCGGACAGGGAGGGGTTGAGGAGTGGCTACACCTTC. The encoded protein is CASSPPPDREGLRSGYTF. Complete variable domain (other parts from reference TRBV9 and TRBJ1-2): DSGVTQTPKHLITATGQRVTLRCSPRSGDLSVYWYQQSLDQGLQFLIQYYNGEERAKGNILERFSAQQFPDLHSELNLSSLELGDSALYFCASSPPPDREGLRSGYTFGSGTRLTVV.

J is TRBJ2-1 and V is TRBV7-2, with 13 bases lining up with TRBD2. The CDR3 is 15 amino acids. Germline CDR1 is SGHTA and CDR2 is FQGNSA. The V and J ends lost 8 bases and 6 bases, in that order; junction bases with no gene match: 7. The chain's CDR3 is CASRRLAGGLNEQFF. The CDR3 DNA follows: TGTGCCAGCCGCAGACTAGCGGGGGGTCTCAATGAGCAGTTCTTC.

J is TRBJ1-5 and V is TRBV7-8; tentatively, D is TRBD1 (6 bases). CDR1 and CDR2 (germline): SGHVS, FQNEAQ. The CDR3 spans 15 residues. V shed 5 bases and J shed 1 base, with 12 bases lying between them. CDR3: CASSPGGGSNQPQHF. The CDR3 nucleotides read TGTGCCAGCAGCCCCGGGGGGGGCAGCAATCAGCCCCAGCATTTT.